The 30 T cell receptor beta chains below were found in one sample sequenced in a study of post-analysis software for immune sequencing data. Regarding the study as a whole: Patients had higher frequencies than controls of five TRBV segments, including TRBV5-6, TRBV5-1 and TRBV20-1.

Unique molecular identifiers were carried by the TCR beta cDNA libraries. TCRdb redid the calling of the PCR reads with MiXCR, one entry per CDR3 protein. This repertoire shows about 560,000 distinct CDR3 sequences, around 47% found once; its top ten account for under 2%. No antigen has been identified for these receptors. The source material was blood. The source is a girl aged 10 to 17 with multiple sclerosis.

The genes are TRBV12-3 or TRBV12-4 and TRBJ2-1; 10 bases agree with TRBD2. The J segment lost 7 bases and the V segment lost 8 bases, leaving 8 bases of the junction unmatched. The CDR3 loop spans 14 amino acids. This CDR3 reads CASVSGRVMNEQFF. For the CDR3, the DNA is TGTGCCAGCGTCAGCGGGAGGGTGATGAATGAGCAGTTCTTC.

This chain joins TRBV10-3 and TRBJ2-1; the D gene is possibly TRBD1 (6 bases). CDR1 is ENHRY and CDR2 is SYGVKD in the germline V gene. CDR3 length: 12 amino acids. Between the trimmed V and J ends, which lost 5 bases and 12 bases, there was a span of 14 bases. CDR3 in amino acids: CAISPTGYMQFF. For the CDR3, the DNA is TGTGCCATCAGTCCCACAGGGTATATGCAGTTCTTC.

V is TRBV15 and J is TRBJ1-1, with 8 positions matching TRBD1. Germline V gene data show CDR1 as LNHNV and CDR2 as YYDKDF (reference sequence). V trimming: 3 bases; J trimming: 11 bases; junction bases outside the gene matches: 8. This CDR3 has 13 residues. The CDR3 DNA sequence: TGTGCCACCAGCAGTGCTGACAGGGGAAGGGCTTTCTTT. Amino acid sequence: CATSSADRGRAFF.

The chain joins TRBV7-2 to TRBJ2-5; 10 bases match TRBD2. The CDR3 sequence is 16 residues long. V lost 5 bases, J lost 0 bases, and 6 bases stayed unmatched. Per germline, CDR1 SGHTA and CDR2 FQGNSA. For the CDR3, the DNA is TGTGCCAGCAGCCCTACTAGCGGGGCGTACCAAGAGACCCAGTACTTC. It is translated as CASSPTSGAYQETQYF.

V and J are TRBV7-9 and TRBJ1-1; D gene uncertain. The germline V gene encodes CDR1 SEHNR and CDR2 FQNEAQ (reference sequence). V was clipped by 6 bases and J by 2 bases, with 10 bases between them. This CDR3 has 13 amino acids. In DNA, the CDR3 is TGTGCCAGCAGTTTTGGTTCCAACACTGAAGCTTTCTTT. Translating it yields CASSFGSNTEAFF.

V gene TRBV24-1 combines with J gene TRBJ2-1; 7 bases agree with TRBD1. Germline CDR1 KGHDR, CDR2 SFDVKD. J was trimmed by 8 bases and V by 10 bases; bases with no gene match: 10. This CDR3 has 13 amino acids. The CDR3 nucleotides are TGTGCCACAAACAGGGGTGCGGGCGATGAGCAGTTCTTC. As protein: CATNRGAGDEQFF.

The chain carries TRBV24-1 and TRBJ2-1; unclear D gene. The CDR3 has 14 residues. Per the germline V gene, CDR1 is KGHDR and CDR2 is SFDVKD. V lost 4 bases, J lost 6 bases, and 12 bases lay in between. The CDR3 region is CATSEPVPGNEQFF. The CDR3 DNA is TGTGCCACCAGTGAACCAGTGCCAGGCAATGAGCAGTTCTTC.

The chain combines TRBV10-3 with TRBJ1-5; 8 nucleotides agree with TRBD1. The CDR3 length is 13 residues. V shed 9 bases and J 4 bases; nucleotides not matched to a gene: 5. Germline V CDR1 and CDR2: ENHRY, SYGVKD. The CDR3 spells CAIRQGPNQPQHF. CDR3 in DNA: TGTGCCATACGACAGGGGCCTAATCAGCCCCAGCATTTT.

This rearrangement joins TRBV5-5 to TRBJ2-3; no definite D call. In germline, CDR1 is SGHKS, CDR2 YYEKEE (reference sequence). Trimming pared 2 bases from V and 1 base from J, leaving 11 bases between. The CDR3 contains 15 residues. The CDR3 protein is CASSFYPLGTDTQYF. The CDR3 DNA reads TGTGCCAGCAGCTTCTACCCTTTGGGCACAGATACGCAGTATTTT.

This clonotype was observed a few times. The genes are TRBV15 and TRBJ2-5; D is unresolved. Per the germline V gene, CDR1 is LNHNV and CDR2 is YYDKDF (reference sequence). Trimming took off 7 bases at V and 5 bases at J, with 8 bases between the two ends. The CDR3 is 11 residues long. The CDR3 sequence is CATNQGETQYF. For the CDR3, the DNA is TGTGCCACCAACCAAGGGGAGACCCAGTACTTC.

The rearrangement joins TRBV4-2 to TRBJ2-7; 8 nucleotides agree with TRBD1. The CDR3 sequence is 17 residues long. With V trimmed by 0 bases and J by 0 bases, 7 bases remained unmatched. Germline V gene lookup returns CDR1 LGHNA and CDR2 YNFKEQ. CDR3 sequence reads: CASSQELRDRRSYEQYF. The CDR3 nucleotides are TGTGCCAGCAGCCAAGAGTTAAGGGACAGGCGCTCCTACGAGCAGTACTTC.

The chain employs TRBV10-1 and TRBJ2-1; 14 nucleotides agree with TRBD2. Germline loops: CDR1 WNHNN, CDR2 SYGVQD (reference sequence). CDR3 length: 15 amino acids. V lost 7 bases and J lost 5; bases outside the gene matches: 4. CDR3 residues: CASKEGLAGDNEQFF. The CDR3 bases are TGCGCCAGCAAGGAGGGACTAGCGGGAGACAATGAGCAGTTCTTC.

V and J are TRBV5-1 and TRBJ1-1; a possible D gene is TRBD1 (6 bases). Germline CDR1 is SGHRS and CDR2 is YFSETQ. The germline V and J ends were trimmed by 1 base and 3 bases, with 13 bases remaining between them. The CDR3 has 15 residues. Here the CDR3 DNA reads TGCGCCAGCAGCTTGCAGGGGCAGGAGTACACTGAAGCTTTCTTT. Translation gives CASSLQGQEYTEAFF.

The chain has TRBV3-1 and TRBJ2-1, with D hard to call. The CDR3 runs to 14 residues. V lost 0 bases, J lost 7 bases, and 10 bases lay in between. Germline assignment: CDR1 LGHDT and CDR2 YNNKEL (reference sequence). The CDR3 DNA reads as TGTGCCAGCAGCCAAGAAGACTCGGATAATGAGCAGTTCTTC. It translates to CASSQEDSDNEQFF.

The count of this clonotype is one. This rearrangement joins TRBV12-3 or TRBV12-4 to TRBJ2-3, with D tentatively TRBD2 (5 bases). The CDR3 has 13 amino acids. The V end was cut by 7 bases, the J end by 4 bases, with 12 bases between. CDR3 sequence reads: CASTGGSADTQYF. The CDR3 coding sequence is TGTGCCAGCACGGGTGGGAGCGCAGATACGCAGTATTTT.

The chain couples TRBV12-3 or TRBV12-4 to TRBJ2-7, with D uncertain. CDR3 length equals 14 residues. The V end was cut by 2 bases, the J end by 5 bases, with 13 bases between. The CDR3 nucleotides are TGTGCCAGCAGTTTAAAACAGTCGGCGGACGAGCAGTACTTC. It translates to CASSLKQSADEQYF.

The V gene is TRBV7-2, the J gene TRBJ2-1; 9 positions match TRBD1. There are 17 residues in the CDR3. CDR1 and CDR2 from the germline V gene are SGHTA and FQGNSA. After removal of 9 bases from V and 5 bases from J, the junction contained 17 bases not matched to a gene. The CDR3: CASRARIRQGGDNEQFF. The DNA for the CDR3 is TGTGCCAGTCGCGCCCGAATAAGACAGGGGGGTGACAATGAGCAGTTCTTC.

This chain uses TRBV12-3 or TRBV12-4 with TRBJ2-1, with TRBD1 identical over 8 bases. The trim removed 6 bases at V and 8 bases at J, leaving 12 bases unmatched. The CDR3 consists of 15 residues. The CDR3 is CASRKRQGHSDEQFF. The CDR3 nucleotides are TGTGCCAGCAGAAAGAGACAGGGGCATTCCGATGAGCAGTTCTTC.

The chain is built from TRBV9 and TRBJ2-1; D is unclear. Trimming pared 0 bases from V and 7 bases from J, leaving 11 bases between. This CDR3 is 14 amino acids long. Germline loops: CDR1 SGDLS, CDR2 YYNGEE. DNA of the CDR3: TGTGCCAGCAGCGTAGAGCAGCAGGAGAATGAGCAGTTCTTC. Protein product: CASSVEQQENEQFF.

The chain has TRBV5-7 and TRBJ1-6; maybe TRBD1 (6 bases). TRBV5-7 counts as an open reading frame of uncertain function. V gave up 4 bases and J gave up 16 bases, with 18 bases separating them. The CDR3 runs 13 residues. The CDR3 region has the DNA TGTGCCAGCAGCCCCCGGACCGGGACACAACTCCACTTT. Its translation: CASSPRTGTQLHF.

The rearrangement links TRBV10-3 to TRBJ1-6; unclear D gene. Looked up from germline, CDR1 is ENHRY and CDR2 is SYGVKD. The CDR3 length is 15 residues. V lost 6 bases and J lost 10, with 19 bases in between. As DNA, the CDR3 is TGTGCCATCAGGCCATCGACGGAATTTATGTCACCCCTCCACTTT. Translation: CAIRPSTEFMSPLHF.

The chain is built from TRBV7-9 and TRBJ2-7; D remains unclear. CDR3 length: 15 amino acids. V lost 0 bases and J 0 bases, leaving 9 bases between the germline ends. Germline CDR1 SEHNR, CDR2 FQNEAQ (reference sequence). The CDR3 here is CASSLAQYNSYEQYF. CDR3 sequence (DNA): TGTGCCAGCAGCTTAGCTCAATACAACTCCTACGAGCAGTACTTC.

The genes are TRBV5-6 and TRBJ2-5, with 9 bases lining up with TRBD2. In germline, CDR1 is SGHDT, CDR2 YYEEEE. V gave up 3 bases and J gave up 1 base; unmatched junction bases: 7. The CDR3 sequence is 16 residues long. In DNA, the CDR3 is TGTGCCAGCAGCTCGACCCCGACTAGCGGCCAAGAGACCCAGTACTTC. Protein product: CASSSTPTSGQETQYF.

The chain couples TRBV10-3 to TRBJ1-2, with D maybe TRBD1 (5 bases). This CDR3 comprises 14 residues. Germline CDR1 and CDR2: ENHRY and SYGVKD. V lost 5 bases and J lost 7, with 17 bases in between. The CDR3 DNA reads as TGTGCCATCAGTAACCAGGGTTATACGGGTGGCTACACCTTC. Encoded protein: CAISNQGYTGGYTF.

DNA for the CDR3: TGTGCCAGCAGCCCTAGGACCAGCTCTGGGGCCAACGTCCTGACTTTC. Its protein product is CASSPRTSSGANVLTF. The chain couples TRBV12-3 or TRBV12-4 to TRBJ2-6, with D unresolved. The V and J ends lost 6 bases and 0 bases respectively, with 12 bases between them. The CDR3 loop spans 16 amino acids.

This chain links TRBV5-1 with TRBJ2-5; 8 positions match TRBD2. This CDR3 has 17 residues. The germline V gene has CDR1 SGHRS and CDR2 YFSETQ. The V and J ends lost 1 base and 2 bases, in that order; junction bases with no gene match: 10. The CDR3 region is CASSLKFRGGPQETQYF. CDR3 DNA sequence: TGCGCCAGCAGCTTGAAGTTCCGCGGGGGGCCTCAAGAGACCCAGTACTTC.

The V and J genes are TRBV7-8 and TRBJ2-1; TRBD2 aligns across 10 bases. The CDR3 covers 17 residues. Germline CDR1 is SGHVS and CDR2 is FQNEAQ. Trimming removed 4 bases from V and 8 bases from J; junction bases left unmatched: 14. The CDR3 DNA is TGTGCCAGCAGCTCAGAATGCATAGCGGGAGGTTTCCATGAGCAGTTCTTC. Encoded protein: CASSSECIAGGFHEQFF.

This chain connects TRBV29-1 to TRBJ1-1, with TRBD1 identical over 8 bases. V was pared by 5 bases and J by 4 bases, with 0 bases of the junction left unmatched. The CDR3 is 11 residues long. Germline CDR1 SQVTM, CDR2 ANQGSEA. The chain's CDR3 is CSVQGATEAFF. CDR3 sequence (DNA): TGCAGCGTTCAGGGGGCCACTGAAGCTTTCTTT.

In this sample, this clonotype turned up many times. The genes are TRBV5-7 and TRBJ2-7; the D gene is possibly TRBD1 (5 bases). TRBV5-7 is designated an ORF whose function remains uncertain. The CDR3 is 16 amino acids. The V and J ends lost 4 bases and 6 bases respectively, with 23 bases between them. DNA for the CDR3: TGTGCCAGCAGCCCCCTAGGGGATAGGCGTTCGGCCGAGCAGTACTTC. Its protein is CASSPLGDRRSAEQYF.

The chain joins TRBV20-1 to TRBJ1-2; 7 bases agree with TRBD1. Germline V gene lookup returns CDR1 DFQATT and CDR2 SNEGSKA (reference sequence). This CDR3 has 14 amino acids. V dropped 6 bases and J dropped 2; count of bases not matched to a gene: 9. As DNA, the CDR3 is TGCAGTGCAAACGCACCGGGACAGAACTATGGCTACACCTTC. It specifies CSANAPGQNYGYTF.